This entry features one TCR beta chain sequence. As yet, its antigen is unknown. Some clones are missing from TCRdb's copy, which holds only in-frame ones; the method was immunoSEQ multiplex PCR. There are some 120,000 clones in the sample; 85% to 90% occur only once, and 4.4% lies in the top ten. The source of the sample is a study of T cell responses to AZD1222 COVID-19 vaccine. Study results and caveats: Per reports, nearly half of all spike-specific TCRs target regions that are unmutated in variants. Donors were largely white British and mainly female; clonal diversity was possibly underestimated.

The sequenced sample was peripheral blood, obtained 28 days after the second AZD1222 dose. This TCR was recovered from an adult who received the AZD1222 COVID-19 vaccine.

The CDR3 sequence: CASSSIQGGDTIYF. CDR3 coding DNA: TGTGCCAGCAGTTCGATCCAGGGGGGCGACACCATATATTTT. V is TRBV27 and J is TRBJ1-3; TRBD1 agrees at 7 bases. The V gene end was trimmed by 4 bases and the J gene end by 8 bases; junction bases not matched to a gene: 8. The CDR3 contains 14 residues. Germline CDR1 reads MNHEY; CDR2 reads SMNVEV (reference sequence).